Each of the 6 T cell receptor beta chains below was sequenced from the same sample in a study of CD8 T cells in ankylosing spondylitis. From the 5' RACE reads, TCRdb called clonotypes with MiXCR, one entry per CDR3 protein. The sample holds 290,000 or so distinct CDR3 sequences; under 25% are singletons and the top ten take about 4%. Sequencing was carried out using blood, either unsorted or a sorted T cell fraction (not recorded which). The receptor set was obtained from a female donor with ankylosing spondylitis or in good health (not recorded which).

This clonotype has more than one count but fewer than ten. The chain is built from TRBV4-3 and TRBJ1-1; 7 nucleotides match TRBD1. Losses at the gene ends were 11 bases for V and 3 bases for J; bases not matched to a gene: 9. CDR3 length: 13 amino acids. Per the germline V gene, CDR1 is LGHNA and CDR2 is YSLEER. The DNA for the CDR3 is TGCGCCTCTCGGACAGGATATCACACTGAAGCTTTCTTT. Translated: CASRTGYHTEAFF.

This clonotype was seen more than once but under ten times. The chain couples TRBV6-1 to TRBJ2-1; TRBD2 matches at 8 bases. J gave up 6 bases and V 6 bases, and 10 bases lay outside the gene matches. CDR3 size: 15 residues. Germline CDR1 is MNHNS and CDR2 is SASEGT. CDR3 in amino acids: CASSSIRGGGNEQFF. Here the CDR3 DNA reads TGTGCCAGCAGCTCAATACGGGGGGGCGGCAATGAGCAGTTCTTC.

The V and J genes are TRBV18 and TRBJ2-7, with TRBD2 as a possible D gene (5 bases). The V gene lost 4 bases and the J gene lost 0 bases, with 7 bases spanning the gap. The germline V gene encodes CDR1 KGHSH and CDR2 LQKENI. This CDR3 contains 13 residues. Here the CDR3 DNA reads TGTGCCAGCTCACGAGGGAACTCCTACGAGCAGTACTTC. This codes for CASSRGNSYEQYF. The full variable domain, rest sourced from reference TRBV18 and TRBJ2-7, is NAGVMQNPRHLVRRRGQEARLRCSPMKGHSHVYWYRQLPEEGLKFMVYLQKENIIDESGMPKERFSAEFPKEGPSILRIQQVVRGDSAAYFCASSRGNSYEQYFGPGTRLTVT.

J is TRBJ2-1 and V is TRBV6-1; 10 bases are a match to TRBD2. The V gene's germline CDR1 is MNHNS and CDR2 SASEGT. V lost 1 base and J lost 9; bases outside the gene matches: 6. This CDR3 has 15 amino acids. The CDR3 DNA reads TGTGCCAGCAGTGAAGGTCTAGCGGGAGTCCTTGAGCAGTTCTTC. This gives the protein CASSEGLAGVLEQFF.

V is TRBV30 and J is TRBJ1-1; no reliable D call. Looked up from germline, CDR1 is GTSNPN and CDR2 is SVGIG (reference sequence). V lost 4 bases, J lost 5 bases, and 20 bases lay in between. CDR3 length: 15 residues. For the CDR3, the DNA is TGTGCCTGGACCGGAACCGGGATCGGGCGAACTGAAGCTTTCTTT. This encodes CAWTGTGIGRTEAFF.

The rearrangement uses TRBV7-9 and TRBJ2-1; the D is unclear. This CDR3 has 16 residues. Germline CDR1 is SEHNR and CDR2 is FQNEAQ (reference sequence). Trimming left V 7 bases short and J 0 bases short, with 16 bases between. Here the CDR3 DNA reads TGTGCCAGCATCGACTCCGGGTGGAGCTCCTACAATGAGCAGTTCTTC. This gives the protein CASIDSGWSSYNEQFF.